A selection of T cell receptor beta chains follows, all from one sample in a study of T cells after yellow fever vaccination. TCRdb redid the calling of the 5' RACE reads with MiXCR, one entry per CDR3 protein. The sample contains a few hundred thousand distinct CDR3 sequences, over 4% of which appear only once. The sequences come from PBMCs, collected 5 days after the yellow fever booster vaccination. These receptors originate from a man aged 18 to 35 who received the YFV17D yellow fever vaccine. The CDR3 runs from the conserved cysteine through the conserved F or W. The D gene is left open where the match is weak. Clone size is not always given. Where it is, it says once, few, many or a class for expanded clones.

j_gene | abundance | v_gene | d_gene | CDR3nt | CDR3aa
TRBJ1-5 | NA | TRBV5-1 | TRBD1 | TGCGCCAGCAGCCCGGACAGGGGAAACGATCAGCCCCAGCATTTT | CASSPDRGNDQPQHF
TRBJ1-2 | few | TRBV5-1 | NA | TGCGCCAGCAGCTTCAAGTCGGCTAACTATGGCTACACCTTC | CASSFKSANYGYTF
TRBJ2-4 | few | TRBV20-1 | TRBD2 | TGCAGTGCTAGGCCCCTAGCGGCATTAGCCAAAAACATTCAGTACTTC | CSARPLAALAKNIQYF
TRBJ1-1 | NA | TRBV29-1 | NA | TGCAGCGTTCCACAGAACACTGAAGCTTTCTTT | CSVPQNTEAFF
TRBJ2-4 | few | TRBV11-2 | NA | TGTGCCAGCAGCCTATTCCAGCCTTATTGGGCACCCTTAGCCAAAAACATTCAGTACTTC | CASSLFQPYWAPLAKNIQYF
TRBJ1-2 | NA | TRBV7-2 | NA | TGTGCCAGCAGCTTATCGGGTCTTGGCTACACCTTC | CASSLSGLGYTF
TRBJ2-5 | few | TRBV19 | TRBD2 | TGTGCCAGTAGAACTAGCGGCCAAGAGACCCAGTACTTC | CASRTSGQETQYF
TRBJ2-3 | NA | TRBV18 | TRBD2 | TGTGCCAGCTCACCGGTGGCTAGCGGGGCAACCGGAGATACGCAGTATTTT | CASSPVASGATGDTQYF
TRBJ2-3 | NA | TRBV7-3 | TRBD2 | TGTGCCAGCAGCTTAAGACTAGCGGGGGGCACAGATACGCAGTGTTTT | CASSLRLAGGTDTQCF
TRBJ2-5 | few | TRBV18 | NA | TGTGCCAGCTCAGGGACACCGACTCAAGAGACCCAGTACTTC | CASSGTPTQETQYF
TRBJ1-4 | few | TRBV5-6 | TRBD1 | TGTGCCAGCTTGCAAGGACAGGGGCTCTTCGGCACTAATGAAAAACTGTTTTTT | CASLQGQGLFGTNEKLFF
TRBJ2-3 | few | TRBV11-2 | NA | TGTGCCAGCAGCTTACCTAGTGGCACAGATACGCAGTATTTT | CASSLPSGTDTQYF
TRBJ2-3 | NA | TRBV5-4 | TRBD2 | TGTGCCAGCAGCCAGGGACTAGCTCAGGATACGCAGTATTTT | CASSQGLAQDTQYF
TRBJ2-3 | many | TRBV2 | NA | TGTGCCAGCAGTGAACTGGAAGATACGCAGTATTTT | CASSELEDTQYF